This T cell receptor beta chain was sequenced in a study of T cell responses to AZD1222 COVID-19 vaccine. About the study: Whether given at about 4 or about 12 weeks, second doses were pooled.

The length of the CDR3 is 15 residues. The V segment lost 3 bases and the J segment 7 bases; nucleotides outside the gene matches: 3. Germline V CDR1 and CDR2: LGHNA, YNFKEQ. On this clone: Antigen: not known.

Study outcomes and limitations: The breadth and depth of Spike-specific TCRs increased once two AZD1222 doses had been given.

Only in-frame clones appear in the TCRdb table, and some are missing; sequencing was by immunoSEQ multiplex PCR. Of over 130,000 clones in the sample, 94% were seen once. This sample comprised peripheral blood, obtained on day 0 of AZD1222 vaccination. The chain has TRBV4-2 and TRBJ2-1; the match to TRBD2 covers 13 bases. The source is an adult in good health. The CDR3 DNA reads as TGTGCCAGCAGCCAGACGGGACTAGCGGGAAATGAGCAGTTCTTC. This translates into CASSQTGLAGNEQFF.